Listed below are T cell receptor beta chains from one sample, sequenced in a study of T cell responses to AZD1222 COVID-19 vaccine. Generated by immunoSEQ multiplex PCR, the TCRdb table keeps only in-frame clones and is missing some. Here the sample spans around 120,000 clones, 85% to 95% being singletons. The specimen was peripheral blood, collected 28 days after the second AZD1222 dose. These receptors came from an adult who received the AZD1222 COVID-19 vaccine. The conserved cysteine and the conserved F or W are not part of the CDR3 here. A D gene is named only where the DNA matches it firmly.

V gene	D gene	J gene	CDR3 protein
TRBV5-1	TRBD1	TRBJ1-5	ASSLGQEGQPQH
TRBV6-2/TRBV6-3	-	TRBJ1-4	ASSYSRWSEKLF
TRBV2	TRBD1	TRBJ1-1	ASSEDDRASAF
TRBV20-1	TRBD2	TRBJ2-3	SASGGRATDTQY
TRBV6-6	-	TRBJ2-3	ASKQGTDTQY
TRBV13	-	TRBJ2-1	ATSSGNDEQF
TRBV6-5	-	TRBJ1-6	ASILYSYNSPLH
TRBV5-6	-	TRBJ1-2	ASSLGRFPPGYGYT
TRBV5-1	-	TRBJ2-7	ASSLDGGRDEQY
TRBV2	-	TRBJ1-4	ASKGSANEKLF
TRBV19	-	TRBJ2-6	ASSGNRNSGANVLT
TRBV4-2	-	TRBJ2-3	ASSHAGSPSTDTQY
TRBV27	-	TRBJ2-3	ASSLTAQDTQY
TRBV27	TRBD1	TRBJ1-5	ASSSRQGSQPQH
TRBV2	-	TRBJ1-1	ASSVGRDTEAF
TRBV6-2/TRBV6-3	-	TRBJ2-1	ASSYGFSSYNEQF
TRBV19	-	TRBJ2-3	ASTNPLFCTDTQY